This T cell receptor beta chain was captured in a study of somatic mutations in cytotoxic T cells in rheumatoid arthritis. Points from the study as a whole: The largest CD8+ clone made up over 20% of CD8+ cells in about an eighth of the roughly 65 patients. CD8+ clonality rose with age in rheumatoid arthritis patients, unlike in healthy controls. Neither rheumatoid arthritis patients nor age-matched healthy controls had significantly different CD8+ T-cell clonality from the other group.

Germline V gene lookup returns CDR1 SGHKS and CDR2 YYEKEE (reference sequence). The V and J ends lost 1 base and 5 bases respectively, with 12 bases between them. The CDR3 sequence is 14 residues long. Only in-frame clones appear in the TCRdb table, and some are missing; sequencing was by immunoSEQ multiplex PCR. The table shows approximately 18,000 clones, with 70% to 90% occurring only once. Isolation of the CD4+ and CD8+ populations was accomplished via positive magnetic bead selection, with purity assessed by flow cytometry. For this clone: Its antigen is as yet unknown.

Sequencing was carried out using CD8+ T cells sorted from blood. The sequence derives from a man aged 35 to 55 in good health. This chain connects TRBV5-5 to TRBJ1-1, with D perhaps matching TRBD1 (6 bases). DNA of the CDR3: TGTGCCAGCAGCTTGACAGGGTCCTCGACTGAAGCTTTCTTT. It yields the protein CASSLTGSSTEAFF.